This T cell receptor beta chain appears in the sequencing data of a study of CD8+CD57+ T cells in acquired aplastic anemia. Notes on the study in general: Both patients and controls carried the same twenty-nine CD8+ CDR3 sequences. Controls and patients did not differ significantly in CD8+ Simpson's diversity.

A remark on this clonotype: Its antigen is unknown. One junction end disagrees with the germline gene, perhaps due to a read error.

Germline-derived CDR1 and CDR2 are SEHNR and FQNEAQ (reference sequence). The CDR3 totals 14 residues. TCR beta VDJ and CDR3 profiling used genomic DNA as template. MiXCR, applied by TCRdb to the reads, yields one record per CDR3 protein. The sample carries fewer than 300,000 distinct CDR3 sequences, around 82% recorded once. Those patients picked for sequencing had displayed CD8+CD57+ cell expansion on flow cytometry. Patients uniformly had severe acquired aplastic anemia. This TCR was recovered from a human donor with aplastic anemia. This rearrangement joins TRBV7-9 to TRBJ2-7; TRBD1 matches at 7 bases. The sample was sorted CD4+, CD8+, or CD8+CD57+ T cells (not recorded which) from PBMCs. Here the CDR3 reads CASSEGDRNYEQCF. CDR3 sequence (DNA): TGCGCCAGCAGCGAGGGGGACAGAAACTACGAGCAGTGCTTC. The full variable domain, in which reference TRBV7-9 and TRBJ2-7 provide the parts outside the CDR3, is DTGVSQNPRHKITKRGQNVTFRCDPISEHNRLYWYRQTLGQGPEFLTYFQNEAQLEKSRLLSDRFSAERPKGSFSTLEIQRTEQGDSAMYLCASSEGDRNYEQCFGPGTRLTVT.